This T cell receptor (beta chain) was sequenced during a study of cytomegalovirus exposure and HLA in healthy donors. Turning to the study itself: Earlier sequencing of 150 million to 200 million T cells yielded 90 million to 140 million unique TCR beta sequences. Study conclusions and caveats: It was reportedly the case that the classifier diagnosed cytomegalovirus status with high specificity and sensitivity. Reportedly, HLA-A and HLA-B alleles of most subjects were accurately predicted from TCR beta. A later analysis linked a missense DCLRE1C variant to TCR beta V- and J-gene trimming.

Note on this clone: The target antigen is unknown.

The primer mix had 60 Vbeta and 13 Jbeta primers. Clones were sequenced by immunoSEQ multiplex PCR, and TCRdb holds only the in-frame ones, with some missing. The sample contains some 85,000 clones, over 65% of which appear only once. CDR3 length: 16 amino acids. Per the germline V gene, CDR1 is LNHDA and CDR2 is SQIVND (reference sequence). Unmatched junction bases numbered 9, after V lost 5 bases and J lost 5 bases. Sequencing was carried out using PBMCs. This clonotype originated in a woman in her forties in good health and CMV-seropositive. This chain uses TRBV19 with TRBJ2-2; 9 positions agree with TRBD1. The DNA for the CDR3 is TGTGCCAGTAGTCCCCGGTTGGACAGGGGAACCGGGGAGCTGTTTTTT. Protein: CASSPRLDRGTGELFF.